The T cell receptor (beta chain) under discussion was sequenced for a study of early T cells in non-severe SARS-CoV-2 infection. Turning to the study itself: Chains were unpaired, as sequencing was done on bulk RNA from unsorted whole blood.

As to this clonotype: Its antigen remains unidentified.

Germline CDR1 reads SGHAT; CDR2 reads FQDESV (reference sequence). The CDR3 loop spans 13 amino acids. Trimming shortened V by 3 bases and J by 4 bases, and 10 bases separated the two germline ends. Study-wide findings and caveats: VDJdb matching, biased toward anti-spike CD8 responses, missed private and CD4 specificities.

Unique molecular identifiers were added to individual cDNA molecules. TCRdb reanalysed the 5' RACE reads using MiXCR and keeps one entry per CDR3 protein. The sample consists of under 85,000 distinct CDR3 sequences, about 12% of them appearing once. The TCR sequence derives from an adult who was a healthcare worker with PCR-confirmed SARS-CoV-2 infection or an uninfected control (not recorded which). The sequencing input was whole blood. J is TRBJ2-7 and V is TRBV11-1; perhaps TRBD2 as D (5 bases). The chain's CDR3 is CASSFTGLYEQYF. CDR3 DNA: TGTGCCAGCAGCTTCACCGGACTTTACGAGCAGTACTTC.